This entry lists 19 T cell receptor beta chains sequenced from one sample in a study of radiation and T cells in renal cell carcinoma. Method: immunoSEQ multiplex PCR; TCRdb's copy keeps in-frame clones and lacks some. The repertoire has under 20,000 clones, less than 65% of them found once; the top ten carry roughly 26%. Treatment meaning: 15 Gy SBRT to primary tumor, nephrectomy 4 weeks later. The material sequenced was tumor tissue, taken from a patient whose treatment included radiotherapy and nephrectomy. These TCRs come from a woman aged 70-85 years with renal cell carcinoma.

Within the sample, this clone is medium-sized. The chain carries TRBV7-2 and TRBJ1-5, with no clear D. V lost 4 bases to trimming and J lost 4 bases, with 8 bases between them. Germline lookup yields CDR1 SGHTA and CDR2 FQGNSA. This CDR3 has 13 amino acids. CDR3 in amino acids: CASSSDVNQPQHF. The CDR3 nucleotides are TGTGCCAGCAGCTCGGACGTTAATCAGCCCCAGCATTTT.

The V and J genes are TRBV2 and TRBJ2-7; TRBD1 agrees at 7 bases. Trimming took 3 bases from V and 0 from J; bases not matched to a gene: 8. The CDR3 runs 16 residues. Germline V lookup: CDR1 SNHLY, CDR2 FYNNEI. CDR3 bases: TGTGCCAGCAGTGAGGGGTTTGGGGACAGCTCCTACGAGCAGTACTTC. Its translation is CASSEGFGDSSYEQYF. Variable domain in full (rest from reference TRBV2 and TRBJ2-7): EPEVTQTPSHQVTQMGQEVILRCVPISNHLYFYWYRQILGQKVEFLVSFYNNEISEKSEIFDDQFSVERPDGSNFTLKIRSTKLEDSAMYFCASSEGFGDSSYEQYFGPGTRLTVT.

This sequence joins TRBV19 and TRBJ1-2, with D possibly TRBD1 on 5 matching bases. Germline lookup yields CDR1 LNHDA and CDR2 SQIVND (reference sequence). Trimming took off 3 bases at V and 9 bases at J, with 14 bases between the two ends. The CDR3 totals 13 residues. The CDR3 spells CASSMHRGESYTF. CDR3 bases: TGTGCCAGTAGTATGCACCGAGGGGAGAGCTACACCTTC.

The V gene is TRBV5-1, the J gene TRBJ2-1; tentative D call: TRBD2 (7 bases). Looked up from germline, CDR1 is SGHRS and CDR2 is YFSETQ. The CDR3 is 13 amino acids. With 4 bases removed from V and 8 bases from J, the gap between germline ends came to 13 bases. CDR3 sequence (DNA): TGCGCCAGCAGCGGGGGGGCCGTCTATGAGCAGTTCTTC. Translation: CASSGGAVYEQFF.

The V call is TRBV5-4, the J call TRBJ2-7; tentatively, D is TRBD1 (6 bases). Germline V gene sequence: CDR1 SGHNT, CDR2 YYREEE (reference sequence). V was trimmed by 3 bases and J by 5 bases, leaving 15 bases between them. The CDR3 extends over 14 amino acids. CDR3 sequence (DNA): TGTGCCAGCAGCTATGATGGGGGCCCGAACGAGCAGTACTTC. It is translated as CASSYDGGPNEQYF.

The chain couples TRBV29-1 to TRBJ2-3, with 8 bases matching TRBD1. CDR3 size: 14 residues. Germline CDR1 is SQVTM and CDR2 is ANQGSEA. The junction had 2 bases not matched to a gene; V was cut back by 0 bases and J by 3 bases. CDR3 sequence reads: CSVEDWTGTDTQYF. CDR3 in DNA: TGCAGCGTTGAAGATTGGACAGGGACAGATACGCAGTATTTT.

The chain links TRBV30 to TRBJ2-1, with 10 bases fitting TRBD2. Germline CDR1 is GTSNPN and CDR2 is SVGIG (reference sequence). With 2 bases clipped from V and 0 bases from J, the junction kept 7 bases outside the gene matches. CDR3 length equals 17 residues. CDR3: CAWSTGTSVGSYNEQFF. The CDR3 bases are TGTGCCTGGAGTACAGGGACTAGCGTTGGCTCCTACAATGAGCAGTTCTTC.

Only a few counts were recorded for this clone. The chain employs TRBV7-8 and TRBJ1-1, with D tentatively TRBD1 (6 bases). This CDR3 has 13 residues. Germline-derived CDR1 and CDR2 are SGHVS and FQNEAQ. The V end lost 8 bases, the J end lost 6 bases, and 16 bases lay between the germline ends. In DNA form, the CDR3 reads TGTGCCAGCGGAAAAGGACAGACGTCTGAAGCTTTCTTT. Translating gives CASGKGQTSEAFF.

By share, this clone counts as medium-sized. This chain joins TRBV7-2 and TRBJ1-2, with D hard to call. Trimming removed 1 base at V and 10 bases at J, with 13 bases between. CDR3 size: 13 residues. Germline CDR1 reads SGHTA; CDR2 reads FQGNSA. The CDR3 DNA reads TGTGCCAGCAGCTTAGGGGATAACAGTTACTACACCTTC. It yields the protein CASSLGDNSYYTF.

V gene TRBV7-9 combines with J gene TRBJ2-7; maybe TRBD1 (6 bases). V was pared by 5 bases and J by 5 bases, with 19 bases between. CDR1 is SEHNR and CDR2 is FQNEAQ in the germline V gene (reference sequence). This CDR3 has 15 residues. This CDR3 reads CASSPTGTLGDEQYF. The CDR3 DNA sequence: TGTGCCAGCAGCCCAACAGGGACCCTAGGGGACGAGCAGTACTTC.

This rearrangement joins TRBV5-1 to TRBJ1-3, with D possibly matching TRBD1 (5 bases). The V and J ends lost 0 bases and 0 bases respectively, with 7 bases between them. Germline-derived CDR1 and CDR2 are SGHRS and YFSETQ. The CDR3 is 15 residues long. The CDR3 spells CASSLEGSSGNTIYF. CDR3 nucleotide sequence: TGCGCCAGCAGCTTGGAGGGGAGCTCTGGAAACACCATATATTTT.

This chain connects TRBV6-5 to TRBJ2-1; D might be TRBD2 (6 bases). V lost 4 bases, J lost 1 base, and 8 bases lay in between. Germline V gene data show CDR1 as MNHEY and CDR2 as SVGAGI. CDR3 size: 14 residues. CDR3 residues: CASSSGTSYNEQFF. As DNA, the CDR3 is TGTGCCAGCAGTTCCGGGACTTCCTACAATGAGCAGTTCTTC.

This clone was picked up a small number of times. The rearrangement joins TRBV6-1 to TRBJ2-7, with D maybe TRBD2 (5 bases). Trimming took 4 bases from V and 0 from J, leaving 10 bases between them. Germline V gives CDR1 MNHNS, CDR2 SASEGT. The CDR3 is made up of 14 amino acids. The CDR3 DNA reads TGTGCCAGCAGTGGGGAGCAGCCCTCCTACGAGCAGTACTTC. Translating gives CASSGEQPSYEQYF.

By sample fraction, this clone is medium-sized. The genes are TRBV7-2 and TRBJ2-1, with 11 bases fitting TRBD2. With V trimmed by 5 bases and J by 4 bases, 10 bases remained unmatched. The CDR3 is made up of 17 amino acids. Germline assignment: CDR1 SGHTA and CDR2 FQGNSA. CDR3 DNA: TGTGCCAGCAGCGTAACACTAGCGGGAGTAGGTTACAATGAGCAGTTCTTC. It translates to CASSVTLAGVGYNEQFF.

The rearrangement links TRBV6-4 to TRBJ2-7; D is perhaps TRBD2 (6 bases). This CDR3 is built from 15 residues. With 3 bases removed from V and 4 bases from J, the gap between germline ends came to 16 bases. Germline assignment: CDR1 MRHNA and CDR2 SNTAGT. This chain's CDR3 is CASSEFAGPTYEQYF. The DNA for the CDR3 is TGTGCCAGCAGTGAATTCGCGGGACCCACTTACGAGCAGTACTTC.

The chain uses TRBV6-1 and TRBJ1-1, with no clear D. The CDR3 contains 13 residues. Germline CDR1 and CDR2: MNHNS and SASEGT. Trimming cost V 2 bases and J 7 bases, with 11 bases left between them. CDR3 loop: CASSEIGQSEAFF. The DNA for the CDR3 is TGTGCCAGCAGTGAAATTGGGCAAAGTGAAGCTTTCTTT.

This clone was seen just once. V is TRBV4-3 and J is TRBJ2-2, with TRBD1 identical over 9 bases. Trimming took 4 bases from V and 7 from J; bases not matched to a gene: 7. Germline assignment: CDR1 LGHNA and CDR2 YSLEER. The CDR3 spans 15 residues. CDR3 coding DNA: TGCGCCAGCAGCCCCGGGACAGGGCCCCACGGGGAGCTGTTTTTT. Translating it yields CASSPGTGPHGELFF.

This chain connects TRBV2 to TRBJ2-2; 9 nucleotides align to TRBD1. This CDR3 is built from 19 residues. The germline V gene has CDR1 SNHLY and CDR2 FYNNEI. J lost 4 bases, V lost 8 bases, and 20 bases had no gene match. The CDR3 DNA follows: TGTGCCAGCGGAGGGCAACGGGACAGGGCTAGGTCGGGCACCGGGGAGCTGTTTTTT. Residues: CASGGQRDRARSGTGELFF.

The genes are TRBV5-5 and TRBJ2-6; tentatively, D is TRBD2 (5 bases). Trimming stripped 0 bases from V and 2 bases from J, with 12 bases between. CDR1 and CDR2 (germline): SGHKS, YYEKEE (reference sequence). The CDR3 loop spans 17 amino acids. DNA for the CDR3: TGTGCCAGCAGCTTGGGCCCCACCGGGACTGGGGCCAACGTCCTGACTTTC. This gives the protein CASSLGPTGTGANVLTF. Looking up the rest from reference TRBV5-5 and TRBJ2-6 gives the full variable domain: DAGVTQSPTHLIKTRGQQVTLRCSPISGHKSVSWYQQVLGQGPQFIFQYYEKEERGRGNFPDRFSARQFPNYSSELNVNALLLGDSALYLCASSLGPTGTGANVLTFGAGSRLTVL.